This T cell receptor beta chain was identified during a study of blood T cell repertoires in COVID-19. Study-level information: The origin of the acute and convalescent COVID-19 samples was the United States, Italy and Spain. The cDNA or gDNA used as material had been derived from T cells, B-cell-depleted T cells, or PBMCs.

Original data processing: How many nucleated cells were present was estimated from reference gene primer amplification. Profiled with immunoSEQ multiplex PCR; TCRdb holds only in-frame clones, not every one. V and J calls plus clone size are reproduced from that table; the DNA served to infer D and trimming. This sample carries 110,000 to 150,000 clones, 65% to 90% of them seen once, and the ten largest clones take over 2.5%. The CDR3 length is 16 residues. The chain joins TRBV21-1 to TRBJ1-1; TRBD1 reflects the table's D call only, with no check against the DNA. TRBV21-1 is given as a pseudogene. This TCR derives from a man between 50 and 59 years old with acute or convalescent COVID-19. Sequenced: peripheral blood. The CDR3 is CASSRDPGQSRAEAFF. In nucleotides, the CDR3 is TGTGCCAGCAGCAGAGACCCGGGACAATCCAGGGCTGAAGCTTTCTTT.